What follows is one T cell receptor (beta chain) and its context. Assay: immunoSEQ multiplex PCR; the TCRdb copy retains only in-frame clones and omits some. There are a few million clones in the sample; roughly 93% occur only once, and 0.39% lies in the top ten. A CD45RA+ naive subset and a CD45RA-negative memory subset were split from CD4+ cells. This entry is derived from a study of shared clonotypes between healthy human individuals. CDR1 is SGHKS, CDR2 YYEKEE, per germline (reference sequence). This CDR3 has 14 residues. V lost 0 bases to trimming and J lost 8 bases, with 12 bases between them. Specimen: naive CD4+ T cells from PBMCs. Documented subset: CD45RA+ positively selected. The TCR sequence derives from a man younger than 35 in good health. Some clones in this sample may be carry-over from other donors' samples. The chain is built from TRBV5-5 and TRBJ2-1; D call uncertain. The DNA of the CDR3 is TGTGCCAGCAGCTTGGAATTTCGCCCACATGAGCAGTTCTTC. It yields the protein CASSLEFRPHEQFF.